A single sample is the source of the 29 T cell receptor beta chains below, sequenced in a study of PD-L1 blockade in urothelial cancer. The repertoire was sequenced with immunoSEQ multiplex PCR; TCRdb's copy has only in-frame clones and lacks some. The repertoire has tens of thousands of clones, approximately 90% of them found once; the top ten carry approximately 9%. This material consisted of PBMCs, taken around atezolizumab (anti-PD-L1) treatment. The source is a man in his fifties or sixties with urothelial cancer.

This clone was seen a single time. The junction differs from germline at one of its ends, possibly a read error. The V gene is TRBV5-3, the J gene TRBJ2-2, with 7 positions matching TRBD1. TRBV5-3 qualifies as an ORF whose function is uncertain. The CDR3 is 15 residues long. CDR3 DNA sequence: TGTGCCAGAAGTTCAGGGGGTGGAAACAGCGGGGAGCTGTTTTTT. Amino acid sequence: CARSSGGGNSGELFF.

The chain recombines TRBV7-6 with TRBJ2-1, with D tentatively TRBD2 (6 bases). Germline assignment: CDR1 SGHVS and CDR2 FNYEAQ. The CDR3 spans 14 residues. V lost 5 bases and J 9 bases, leaving 17 bases between the germline ends. In DNA form, the CDR3 reads TGTGCCAGCAGCATAGGGGTTTATAGCGGTGAGCAGTTCTTC. It translates to CASSIGVYSGEQFF.

CDR3 region: CASRTSGGYDTQYF. CDR3 DNA sequence: TGTGCCAGCAGGACTAGCGGGGGATATGATACGCAGTATTTT. The chain employs TRBV25-1 and TRBJ2-3; TRBD2 agrees at 12 bases. Unmatched junction bases numbered 4, after V lost 6 bases and J lost 6 bases. Looked up from germline, CDR1 is MGHDK and CDR2 is SYGVNS. CDR3 length: 14 residues. Based on the CDR3 plus reference TRBV25-1 and TRBJ2-3, the full variable domain is EADIYQTPRYLVIGTGKKITLECSQTMGHDKMYWYQQDPGMELHLIHYSYGVNSTEKGDLSSESTVSRIRTEHFPLTLESARPSHTSQYLCASRTSGGYDTQYFGPGTRLTVL.

The chain is built from TRBV4-3 and TRBJ2-7; TRBD2 agrees at 9 bases. Germline CDR1 and CDR2: LGHNA and YSLEER. V shed 1 base, J shed 3 bases, and the junction held 7 bases outside the gene matches. The CDR3 is 16 amino acids. The CDR3 nucleotides are TGCGCCAGCAGCCAAGTAGGCGGGGGGGTTGACTACGAGCAGTACTTC. Amino acid sequence: CASSQVGGGVDYEQYF.

V usage is TRBV5-4 and J usage is TRBJ2-5, with 14 bases that match TRBD2. The CDR3 contains 17 residues. Germline loops: CDR1 SGHNT, CDR2 YYREEE (reference sequence). With 0 bases clipped from V and 1 base from J, the junction kept 2 bases outside the gene matches. The CDR3 protein is CASSLGLAGGRQETQYF. CDR3 in DNA: TGTGCCAGCAGCTTGGGACTAGCGGGAGGGCGCCAAGAGACCCAGTACTTC.

This clone appeared once. The rearrangement joins TRBV7-2 to TRBJ2-5; TRBD1 matches at 7 bases. This CDR3 is built from 15 residues. With V trimmed by 0 bases and J by 1 base, 2 bases remained unmatched. CDR1 SGHTA and CDR2 FQGNSA come from the germline V gene. CDR3 loop: CASSLAGTAQETQYF. The CDR3 DNA reads TGTGCCAGCAGCTTAGCGGGGACAGCCCAAGAGACCCAGTACTTC.

The rearrangement links TRBV29-1 to TRBJ2-7, with no clear D. The end of the DNA aligns better with TRBJ2-1, so the J call may be wrong. Germline values: CDR1 SQVTM, CDR2 ANQGSEA. CDR3 length: 11 residues. The CDR3 loop reads CSVGDYNEQFF. DNA of the CDR3: TGCAGCGTTGGGGACTACAATGAGCAGTTCTTC.

The chain employs TRBV18 and TRBJ2-7, with 15 positions matching TRBD2. V lost 3 bases to trimming and J lost 3 bases; unmatched junction nucleotides: 3. The CDR3 totals 16 residues. Germline values: CDR1 KGHSH, CDR2 LQKENI. In DNA form, the CDR3 reads TGTGCCAGCTCACCGGGACTAGCGGGAGGTGTCTACGAGCAGTACTTC. Translated: CASSPGLAGGVYEQYF.

The V gene is TRBV10-2, the J gene TRBJ2-6, with 7 positions matching TRBD1. Per the germline V gene, CDR1 is WSHSY and CDR2 is SAAADI. The V segment lost 8 bases and the J segment 1 base; nucleotides outside the gene matches: 11. This CDR3 region has 17 residues. In DNA form, the CDR3 reads TGCGCCAGCCGGGACAGCCGTATTCCTTCTGGGGCCAACGTCCTGACTTTC. Its translation is CASRDSRIPSGANVLTF.

This clone was seen only a few times. This chain uses TRBV5-1 with TRBJ2-7, with 9 bases that match TRBD1. CDR1 and CDR2 from the germline V gene are SGHRS and YFSETQ. The length of the CDR3 is 14 residues. V gave up 7 bases and J gave up 4 bases; unmatched junction bases: 9. The CDR3 region is CASQTTGGGYEQYF. The CDR3 DNA reads as TGCGCCAGCCAGACTACAGGGGGCGGGTACGAGCAGTACTTC.

This chain uses TRBV28 with TRBJ1-2, with D possibly TRBD1 on 6 matching bases. V lost 4 bases and J lost 8, with 20 bases in between. The CDR3 contains 15 residues. CDR1 and CDR2 (germline): MDHEN, SYDVKM. This CDR3 reads CASSSSPYTGLGYTF. The CDR3 DNA reads TGTGCCAGCAGTTCATCCCCTTATACAGGGTTGGGCTACACCTTC.

The genes are TRBV4-3 and TRBJ2-3, with D possibly TRBD1 on 6 matching bases. This CDR3 contains 17 residues. V lost 4 bases, J lost 2 bases, and 19 bases lay in between. CDR1 is LGHNA and CDR2 is YSLEER in the germline V gene. DNA of the CDR3: TGCGCCAGCAGCCCCGAGACAGGAGAGTTCCTCACAGATACGCAGTATTTT. Amino acids: CASSPETGEFLTDTQYF.

This CDR3 is CASSFRGGNTGELFF. DNA of the CDR3: TGTGCCAGCAGTTTTCGGGGAGGGAACACCGGGGAGCTGTTTTTT. The chain has TRBV28 and TRBJ2-2, with TRBD2 as a possible D gene (6 bases). V lost 3 bases and J lost 1, with 9 bases in between. This CDR3 comprises 15 residues. Germline CDR1 is MDHEN and CDR2 is SYDVKM.

The chain carries TRBV9 and TRBJ2-3, with D maybe TRBD2 (6 bases). CDR1 and CDR2 (germline): SGDLS, YYNGEE. Trimming took 6 bases from V and 0 from J, leaving 17 bases between them. CDR3 size: 16 residues. CDR3 region: CASTRSSGTSTDTQYF. The CDR3 DNA is TGTGCCAGCACGCGGTCCTCCGGGACTAGCACAGATACGCAGTATTTT.

The chain joins TRBV7-2 to TRBJ2-1, with 13 bases lining up with TRBD2. The CDR3 covers 16 residues. The trim removed 4 bases at V and 3 bases at J, leaving 3 bases unmatched. In germline, CDR1 is SGHTA, CDR2 FQGNSA. The CDR3 loop reads CASSSGLAGVYNEQFF. The CDR3 DNA reads TGTGCCAGCAGCTCCGGACTAGCGGGGGTCTACAATGAGCAGTTCTTC. Based on the CDR3 plus reference TRBV7-2 and TRBJ2-1, the full variable domain is GAGVSQSPSNKVTEKGKDVELRCDPISGHTALYWYRQSLGQGLEFLIYFQGNSAPDKSGLPSDRFSAERTGGSVSTLTIQRTQQEDSAVYLCASSSGLAGVYNEQFFGPGTRLTVL.

The V call is TRBV19, the J call TRBJ1-3; D possibly corresponds to TRBD1 (5 bases). The germline V and J ends were trimmed by 3 bases and 2 bases, with 11 bases remaining between them. The V gene's germline CDR1 is LNHDA and CDR2 SQIVND (reference sequence). The CDR3 runs 15 residues. The CDR3 region has the DNA TGTGCCAGTAGTATCGGGGGGAGGCCTGGAAACACCATATATTTT. Translating it yields CASSIGGRPGNTIYF. The variable domain in full, with the rest retrieved from reference TRBV19 and TRBJ1-3, is DGGITQSPKYLFRKEGQNVTLSCEQNLNHDAMYWYRQDPGQGLRLIYYSQIVNDFQKGDIAEGYSVSREKKESFPLTVTSAQKNPTAFYLCASSIGGRPGNTIYFGEGSWLTVV.

This chain connects TRBV5-1 to TRBJ1-2; the match to TRBD1 covers 7 bases. The ends lost 0 bases at V and 6 bases at J; junction bases unmatched: 8. Germline values: CDR1 SGHRS, CDR2 YFSETQ. CDR3 length: 15 amino acids. CDR3 sequence reads: CASSLEGQGGNGYTF. CDR3 nucleotide sequence: TGCGCCAGCAGCTTGGAGGGGCAGGGGGGCAATGGCTACACCTTC.

The rearrangement links TRBV5-6 to TRBJ2-7; 7 bases are a match to TRBD2. Unmatched junction bases numbered 7, after V lost 2 bases and J lost 5 bases. The CDR3 loop spans 14 amino acids. The V gene's germline CDR1 is SGHDT and CDR2 YYEEEE. CDR3 residues: CASSFWGGGDEQYF. CDR3 sequence (DNA): TGTGCCAGCAGCTTCTGGGGGGGTGGCGACGAGCAGTACTTC.

The V and J genes are TRBV28 and TRBJ2-7; TRBD1 aligns across 8 bases. This CDR3 is 13 amino acids long. With V trimmed by 8 bases and J by 3 bases, 6 bases remained unmatched. Germline lookup yields CDR1 MDHEN and CDR2 SYDVKM. Written as DNA, the CDR3 is TGTGCCAGCCGACCGGGACAGGACTACGAGCAGTACTTC. Protein sequence: CASRPGQDYEQYF.

This clone was counted a single time. The chain joins TRBV14 to TRBJ2-4; D may be TRBD1 (5 bases). The germline CDR1 and CDR2 sequences are SGHDN and FVKESK. The CDR3 covers 15 residues. Deletions cut 1 base from V and 0 bases from J, with 7 bases between. CDR3 region: CASSQGRVAKNIQYF. CDR3 coding DNA: TGTGCCAGCAGCCAAGGCAGGGTAGCCAAAAACATTCAGTACTTC.

The CDR3 sequence is CASSLAFGGRLTEAFF. The CDR3 DNA reads TGTGCCAGCAGCTTAGCTTTTGGGGGCAGGTTGACTGAAGCTTTCTTT. The rearrangement joins TRBV7-2 to TRBJ1-1, with D maybe TRBD1 (6 bases). The CDR3 runs 16 residues. Germline lookup yields CDR1 SGHTA and CDR2 FQGNSA. Trimming took 0 bases from V and 5 from J, leaving 16 bases between them.

This clone was counted between two and nine times. At one of its ends the junction is not consistent with the germline gene, which may arise from a read error. V is TRBV9 and J is TRBJ1-2; the match to TRBD1 covers 9 bases. CDR3 length: 10 amino acids. The germline V gene has CDR1 SGDLS and CDR2 YYNGEE. The CDR3 DNA sequence: TGTGCCAGCGGAGACCGGGACAGGGAATTC. This encodes CASGDRDREF.

V usage is TRBV11-2 and J usage is TRBJ1-1, with 9 bases aligning to TRBD1. The CDR3 extends over 12 amino acids. Germline CDR1 reads SGHAT; CDR2 reads FQNNGV. With 5 bases clipped from V and 12 bases from J, the junction kept 7 bases outside the gene matches. This chain's CDR3 is CASSHTGGESFF. The CDR3 DNA reads TGTGCCAGCAGCCATACAGGGGGCGAATCTTTCTTT.

The chain is built from TRBV9 and TRBJ2-7; 8 nucleotides agree with TRBD1. In germline, CDR1 is SGDLS, CDR2 YYNGEE. The CDR3 sequence is 15 residues long. Trimming at V came to 0 bases and at J to 3 bases, leaving 5 bases not matched to a gene. This CDR3 is CASSVGQGAIYEQYF. The CDR3 DNA follows: TGTGCCAGCAGCGTAGGGCAGGGGGCTATCTACGAGCAGTACTTC.

The gene calls are TRBV7-9 and TRBJ2-1; D may be TRBD1 (7 bases). Trimming left V 5 bases short and J 9 bases short, with 23 bases between. Germline V lookup: CDR1 SEHNR, CDR2 FQNEAQ (reference sequence). This CDR3 contains 16 residues. CDR3 loop: CASSLLSGQGGGEQFF. As DNA, the CDR3 is TGTGCCAGCAGCCTTCTGTCTGGGCAGGGGGGCGGTGAGCAGTTCTTC.

DNA of the CDR3: TGTGCCAGCAGTGGTGGGACTAGCGCCCTCAATGAGCCAGATACGCAGTATTTT. Translation gives CASSGGTSALNEPDTQYF. The V call is TRBV2, the J call TRBJ2-3; TRBD2 aligns across 10 bases. The CDR3 totals 18 residues. Germline V gene sequence: CDR1 SNHLY, CDR2 FYNNEI. With V trimmed by 4 bases and J by 4 bases, 14 bases remained unmatched.

The chain recombines TRBV6-4 with TRBJ2-7, with D tentatively TRBD1 (5 bases). Germline values: CDR1 MRHNA, CDR2 SNTAGT. This CDR3 has 18 residues. The germline V and J ends were trimmed by 4 bases and 2 bases, with 24 bases remaining between them. The CDR3 region is CASSGVEDEQVSPYEQYF. CDR3 nucleotides: TGTGCCAGCAGTGGGGTAGAGGATGAACAGGTAAGTCCCTACGAGCAGTACTTC.

V and J are TRBV6-1 and TRBJ1-5; D call uncertain. Germline lookup yields CDR1 MNHNS and CDR2 SASEGT. This CDR3 is 13 amino acids long. Between the trimmed V and J ends, which lost 6 bases and 6 bases, there was a span of 12 bases. The CDR3 DNA reads TGTGCCAGCAGCGATTACGGTGGTCAGCCCCAGCATTTT. Residues: CASSDYGGQPQHF.

The V call is TRBV2, the J call TRBJ1-2, with D perhaps TRBD1 (5 bases). Germline V gene lookup returns CDR1 SNHLY and CDR2 FYNNEI. CDR3 length: 13 amino acids. Trimming took off 2 bases at V and 4 bases at J, with 8 bases between the two ends. Here the CDR3 reads CASSERQLYGYTF. In DNA form, the CDR3 reads TGTGCCAGCAGTGAAAGACAGCTCTATGGCTACACCTTC.